This entry is about one T cell receptor beta chain. This table comes from immunoSEQ multiplex PCR, and its TCRdb copy is limited to in-frame clones, with some not included. The table includes some 200,000 clones, about 80% detected once. This record belongs to a study of blood T cell repertoires in COVID-19. At the level of the study: Samples of COVID-19 (acute and convalescent) were obtained from the United States, Italy and Spain. In each case, the material was cDNA or gDNA derived from T cells, B-cell-depleted T cells, or PBMCs.

V was cut by 0 bases and J by 7 bases, with 10 bases left in between. There are 13 residues in the CDR3. Germline V gene sequence: CDR1 SGHRS, CDR2 YFSETQ. This chain joins TRBV5-1 and TRBJ2-5; D unresolved. The sample consisted of peripheral blood. The TCR comes from a woman aged 30 to 39 who had recovered from COVID-19. Here the CDR3 DNA reads TGCGCCAGCAGCTTGGGAGGTCCTGGGACCCAGTACTTC. As protein: CASSLGGPGTQYF. The entire variable domain, with the rest obtained from reference TRBV5-1 and TRBJ2-5, is as follows: KAGVTQTPRYLIKTRGQQVTLSCSPISGHRSVSWYQQTPGQGLQFLFEYFSETQRNKGNFPGRFSGRQFSNSRSEMNVSTLELGDSALYLCASSLGGPGTQYFGPGTRLLVL.